This T cell receptor beta chain was obtained from a study of T cell responses to AZD1222 COVID-19 vaccine (dated by TCRdb to the early 2020s). Looking at the study overall: A total of about 240 trial participants underwent TCR sequencing, of whom some 210 received two doses of AZD1222 and some 26 received two doses of the MenACWY control vaccine. Trial participants were enrolled by age into subgroups of 18-55, 56-69 and 70-plus years, and around 150, 28 and 57 TCR-sequenced participants, respectively, were included in these subgroups. Results the study describes overall, beyond this receptor: The whole spike protein was spanned by vaccine-associated CD4 TCRs, and dominant responses were seen in regions 160-218 and 743-854. The 56-69-year group was small, and its depth increase did not reach significance, likely because of low power. Conclusions about previously exposed vaccinees are limited, since just 5 to 7 AZD1222 recipients were seropositive for SARS-CoV-2 at baseline. Spike-specific TCR breadth and depth rose significantly after two AZD1222 doses compared with day 0 and with MenACWY recipients. Participants were mostly white British and included more females than males, and it was suggested by the authors that clonal diversity may have been underestimated. Epitopes outside the regions mutated in the B.1.351 and B.1.1.7 variants were reportedly recognized by nearly half of the unique spike-specific TCRs. No day 14 peak-response samples were available, so repertoires were characterized only after the peak T cell response.

Details on this clone: Its antigen specificity is not known. No qualities accompany the bases; no much larger clone lies one base away.

The sample's time point label is to be understood as: about 28 days (+/-7) after the second vaccine dose. AZD1222 recipients whose second dose came at about 4 weeks and those whose second dose came at about 12 weeks were combined into one group, since spike-specific TCR depth and breadth did not differ between the two schedules. Samples from vaccinated people were obtained from the UK trials COV001 and COV002, which included a single-blind randomized controlled phase 2/3 trial of AZD1222 (ChAdOx1 nCoV-19) in healthy adults. For TCRbeta chain sequencing, PBMC samples from trial participants were taken at day 0 and at day 28 after the second dose. Sequences MGHRA (CDR1) and YSYEKL (CDR2) are obtained from the germline V gene. V is cut by 4 bases and J by 7 bases, and the space between the germline ends is 23 bases. From the cysteine up to the phenylalanine, the CDR3 has a length of 16 residues. The read is trimmed to its CDR3 DNA, 48 bases read in frame from base 1.

The CDR3 regions of human TCRbeta chains were analyzed by immunosequencing. From the authors' description of their analysis: Repertoire TCRs were matched against a reference library of SARS-CoV-2-specific TCRs generated with the MIRA antigen-specificity platform. Breadth was defined as the fraction of unique TCRs that were SARS-CoV-2-associated, and depth was defined as the fraction of total T cells that were SARS-CoV-2-associated. Using the MIRA data, each spike-specific TCR was assigned both to the spike region to which the TCR was reactive and to a CD4 or CD8 class. Log10-transformed breadth and depth values were compared by one-way ANOVA with Sidak's multiple comparisons tests. TCRdb holds this immuneACCESS table with in-frame rearrangements only. Some clones are missing; in checked studies, unresolved V genes explain under half, and the rest has no known cause. That table is the source of V, J and clone size, and D and trimming were worked out from the DNA. This sample lists some 150,000 clones; roughly 88% were detected once. The ten largest clonotypes hold 1.9% of the sample.

This TCR was sampled from an adult who received the AZD1222 COVID-19 vaccine. The chain couples TRBV4-1 to TRBJ2-7; TRBD2 is perhaps the D gene, given 5 matching bases. Sequences were derived from peripheral blood, sampled 28 days after the second AZD1222 dose. The DNA sequence follows: TGCGCCAGCAGCCGCTCTCCGGGCCCCGAGGGATTGGAGCAGTACTTC. Its product reads: CASSRSPGPEGLEQYF.